This T cell receptor (beta chain) was profiled in a study of cytomegalovirus exposure and HLA in healthy donors (dated by TCRdb to 2016 to 2017). In terms of the full investigation: In an earlier analysis of about 560 of the donors, about 260 Gb of sequence data and 90 million to 120 million unique TCR beta sequences from some 170 million T cells were reported. Along with the approximately 650-subject first cohort, a separate validation cohort of some 130 different subjects was used. The T cell repertoires of around 670 subjects were profiled by immunosequencing and related to cytomegalovirus serostatus. Donor age, sex, ethnicity and CMV serostatus were compiled together with the repertoire data. In a later genetic analysis, genome-wide SNP genotypes for about 65% of the roughly 670 donors were used, and that subset was treated as a discovery cohort. To predict cytomegalovirus infection status, the study combined high-throughput TCR immunosequencing, statistical association of individual TCRs with disease status, and machine learning. The number of donors typed differed by locus, with about 629-630 for A, B, C, DRB1 and DQB1, around 560 for DQA1, 600 to 610 for DPA1, and some 470 for DPB1. Both class I and class II loci were covered by HLA typing, at four-digit resolution. A later analysis re-analyzed previously published TCR beta repertoires from about 600 donors and added high-resolution HLA genotyping to study TCR occurrence patterns. The study aimed to test whether signatures of past pathogen exposure could be identified by cataloging public T cell receptors. Rather than using new phenotypic data, the later analysis identified candidate immune exposures from TCR beta sequences and from how often those sequences occurred across donors. An early release that covered about 600 HLA-typed donors contained approximately 300 gigabases of sequencing data and about 93 million unique TCR sequences. Several DR-DQ haplotypes were treated as single units for association and clustering because of strong linkage in the cohort. Among the roughly 390 genotyped donors, approximately 77% belonged to the genetic ancestry cluster associated with self-reported Caucasian donors. All discovery cohort repertoires had been generated using a single sequencing platform. Across some 400 genotyped donors of the cohort, an average of about 240,000 unique TCR beta nucleotide sequences per donor were sequenced, and around 19% of those sequences were non-productive. To decide whether each TCR beta V gene segment behaved as functional or pseudogenic, an earlier analysis of fewer than 750 of the donors relied on high-throughput TCR beta sequencing.

What the research found in general, with its limitations: Sequencing depth was assumed to be roughly uniform across donors in the presence/absence analyses, though that assumption may not hold. In a later analysis, HLA-associated TCR beta chains showed more clonal expansion and lower generation probabilities than non-associated chains that were equally common. Assigning TCR associations to individual alleles was difficult when HLA alleles, especially DR and DQ, strongly co-occurred. A later genetic analysis reported fewer N-insertions in productive TCRs among donors in an Asian-associated ancestry cluster than the roughly 700-donor mean. Specific HLA alleles were associated with 16,951 TCR beta sequences at a false discovery rate of 0.05 in a later analysis. Linkage disequilibrium might explain the correlated functional status among segregating V segments, but an unknown experimental factor could not be excluded. In a later analysis, TCR association rates were found to vary across HLA loci, with the most associated TCRs seen for DRB1 alleles and the fewest for HLA-C alleles. A later analysis found that most CMV-associated TCR beta chains appeared HLA-restricted, with HLA associations seemingly driven largely by CMV exposure. A group of highly shared sequence variants was considered likely to be a technical artifact of the sequencing pipeline. The only immune exposure information available for the cohort was CMV serostatus. In an earlier analysis of more than 450 of the donors, most TCR beta V segments were observed in productive rearrangements about 87% or about 30% of the time, broadly matching IMGT annotations. The study listed around 160 TCR beta chains as associated with cytomegalovirus. Because HLA typing was unavailable for some donors at each locus, only the typed subset was used in association tests. In a later genetic analysis, a missense DCLRE1C variant was associated with V-gene and J-gene trimming of TCR beta chains, and the association was replicated in an independent cohort. In vitro tests confirmed that three of the cytomegalovirus-associated TCR beta chains recognize cytomegalovirus antigens. A later analysis reported that several top co-occurrence clusters appeared linked to parvovirus B19, influenza, CMV and Epstein-Barr virus. Across donors, most TCR sequences were observed very rarely, whereas some public TCRs were present in many individuals. Because counts were too low, fewer than 20 rarely observed V segments, including chromosome 9 orphons, were excluded from the earlier analysis of roughly 580 of the donors. A further reported finding was that TCR beta sequences accurately predicted the HLA-A and HLA-B alleles for most subjects in the first cohort. In both the original and validation cohorts, the classifier was reported to diagnose cytomegalovirus status with high specificity and sensitivity. It was suggested by the authors that the approach could potentially be generalized to other disease states and immunological phenotypes. This cohort had only TCR beta chains sequenced, and the lack of alpha or paired-chain data limited which features could be detected.

A word on this clone: The specificity of this receptor is unknown. No quality values exist for individual bases; no much larger clone is one base distant.

In total, 600 or so healthy bone marrow donors made up the cohort. All cohort members were sampled while nominally healthy, although unrecorded immune exposures were likely present. The donor tested CMV seropositive, placing the donor among the approximately 310 seropositive members of the cohort. A peripheral blood sample was collected from each donor, and TCR beta sequencing was performed on peripheral blood mononuclear cells. Genomic DNA extraction from the blood cell samples was performed with the Qiagen DNeasy Blood Extraction Kit. Libraries were made using the immunoSEQ multiplex PCR assay. A mixture of 60 forward primers for TCR Vbeta segments and 13 reverse primers for TCR Jbeta segments was used in the multiplex PCR. The CDR3 region of rearranged TCR beta genes was amplified from genomic DNA with a multiplex PCR assay. The Illumina HiSeq System was used to sequence the amplified TCR beta libraries as 87-base-pair reads. In the paper's pipeline: In a later analysis, around 80 million unique TCR beta chains were counted across the 500 to 850 repertoires, and roughly 9.9 million of these chains were shared by at least two donors. A nearest-neighbor algorithm error-corrected the raw reads and collapsed the reads into unique sequences, merging closely related sequences to remove PCR and sequencing errors. To assign V, D and J gene segments, CDR3 sequences were aligned to IMGT reference sequences. Each retained sequence needed at least a six-nucleotide match to both a V gene segment and a J gene segment. Rearrangements were called productive when the CDR3 lacked stop codons and stayed in frame with V and J; all others were non-productive. Following IMGT convention, CDR3 was defined as the stretch from the second conserved V-encoded cysteine to the conserved J-encoded phenylalanine. The earlier analysis of about 620 of the donors excluded sequences that lacked an unambiguous match to a single V gene segment. In an earlier analysis of a few hundred of the donors, a V segment was called functional when productive rearrangements were above 56.7%, and segregating when the standard deviation between donors exceeded 5%. A statistical classification framework was built for diagnosing cytomegalovirus status from the catalog of TCR beta chain sequences. In a later analysis, TCR nucleotide sequences were compared against IMGT/GENE-DB human TR gene sequences so that V and J genes could be assigned. Using the TCRdist pipeline, a later analysis assigned CDR3 sequences along with most-parsimonious VDJ recombination scenarios. In a later analysis, each TCR beta chain was defined by its CDR3 amino acid sequence together with its V-gene family, and reads without a unique V-gene family were excluded. As a way to deal with suspected cross-contamination and a sequencing artifact, a later analysis dropped 450 to 600 nucleotide sequences that were highly shared and had low generation probability. A later analysis calculated a clonal expansion index for each public chain from normalized within-repertoire ranks of inferred template counts. Generation probabilities in a later analysis came from a VDJ recombination model fitted to out-of-frame rearrangements, and those results were checked against IGoR. In a later analysis, TCR-TCR, TCR-HLA and TCR-CMV co-occurrence was scored with hypergeometric tests, and a repertoire-size bias correction was applied to TCR pairs. To estimate false discovery rates, a later analysis permuted the HLA or CMV assignments 20 times. A later analysis grouped co-occurring TCRs with DBSCAN, adding TCRdist sequence similarity when clustering within HLA-allele-positive subsets. Repertoires with fewer than 30,000 or more than 120,000 public chains, plus five repertoires with anomalous nucleotide sharing, were excluded from co-occurrence clustering. Entries here come from immuneACCESS through TCRdb and include only in-frame sequences with V and J called. Some clones fail to appear in such tables; in the studies checked, an unresolved V gene covers under half of the shortfall, and the cause of the remainder is unknown. The DNA was the basis for D and trimming; V, J and clone size are from that table. The sample includes 90,000 to 130,000 clones, with around 70% observed a single time. The ten most abundant clones make up 4.8% of the sample.

The material sequenced was PBMCs. This TCR was sampled from a man aged 25 to 45 in good health and CMV-seropositive.

The CDR3 has the sequence CASSLDGAPGQAQFF. The DNA is TGTGCCAGCAGCTTAGATGGGGCCCCGGGACAGGCACAGTTTTTT. This chain joins TRBV11-2 to TRBJ1-4; TRBD1 aligns with 8 central bases. CDR1 SGHAT and CDR2 FQNNGV are derived from the germline V gene. Spanning cysteine to phenylalanine, the CDR3 consists of 15 amino acids. CDR3 DNA only is kept here, 45 bases in frame from base 1. Clipping removes 0 bases from V and 16 bases from J, with 13 as the unmatched junction base count.